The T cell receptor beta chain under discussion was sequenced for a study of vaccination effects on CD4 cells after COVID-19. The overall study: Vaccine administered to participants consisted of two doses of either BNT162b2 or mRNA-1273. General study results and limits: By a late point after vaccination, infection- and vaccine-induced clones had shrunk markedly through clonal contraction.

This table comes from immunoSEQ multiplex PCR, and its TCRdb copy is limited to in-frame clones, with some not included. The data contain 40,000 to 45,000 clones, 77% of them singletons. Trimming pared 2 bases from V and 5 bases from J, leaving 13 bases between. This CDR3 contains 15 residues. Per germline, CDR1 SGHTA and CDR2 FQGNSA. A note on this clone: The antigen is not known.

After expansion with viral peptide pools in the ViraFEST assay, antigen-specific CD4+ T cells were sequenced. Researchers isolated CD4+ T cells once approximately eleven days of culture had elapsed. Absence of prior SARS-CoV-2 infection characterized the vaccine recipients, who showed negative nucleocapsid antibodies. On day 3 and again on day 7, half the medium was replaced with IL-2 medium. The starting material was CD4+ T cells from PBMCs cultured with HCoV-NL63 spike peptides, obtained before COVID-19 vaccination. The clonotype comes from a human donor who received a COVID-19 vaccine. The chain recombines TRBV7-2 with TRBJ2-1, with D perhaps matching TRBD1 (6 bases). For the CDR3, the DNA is TGTGCCAGCAGCTTAAGTGCTCACAGGGACAATGAGCAGTTCTTC. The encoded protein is CASSLSAHRDNEQFF. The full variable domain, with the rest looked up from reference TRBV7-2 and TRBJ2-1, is GAGVSQSPSNKVTEKGKDVELRCDPISGHTALYWYRQSLGQGLEFLIYFQGNSAPDKSGLPSDRFSAERTGGSVSTLTIQRTQQEDSAVYLCASSLSAHRDNEQFFGPGTRLTVL.